This T cell receptor beta chain came from a study of CD4 and CD8 cells across lung adenocarcinoma regions. The patients had localized lung adenocarcinoma, a non-small cell subtype. This clonotype appeared a single time. Mismatch with germline at one junction end may stem from a read error. One entry per CDR3 protein, called by TCRdb with MiXCR from the PCR reads. The sample carries under 3,500 distinct CDR3 sequences, around 50% recorded once. The CDR3 consists of 13 residues. Germline-derived CDR1 and CDR2 are MDHEN and SYDVKM. The rearrangement links TRBV28 to TRBJ1-4; D gene uncertain. The sample comprised CD4+ T cells from the center of a lung tumor. This receptor was obtained from a female donor with lung adenocarcinoma. The CD4 and CD8 labels of this study may be unreliable. CDR3 sequence reads: CASSEEYNEPQLF. CDR3 nucleotide sequence: TGTGCCAGCAGTGAAGAATACAATGAGCCCCAGCTTTTT.